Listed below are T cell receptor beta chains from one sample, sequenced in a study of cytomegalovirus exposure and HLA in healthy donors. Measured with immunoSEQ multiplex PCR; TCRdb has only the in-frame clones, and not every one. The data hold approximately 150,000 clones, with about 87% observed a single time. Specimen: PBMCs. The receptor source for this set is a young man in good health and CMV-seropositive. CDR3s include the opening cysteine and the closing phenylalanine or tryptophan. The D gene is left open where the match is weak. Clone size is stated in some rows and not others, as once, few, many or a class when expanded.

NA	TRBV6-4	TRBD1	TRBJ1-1	TGTGCCAGCAGTGACTCAGGGACAGGGAACACTGAAGCTTTCTTT	CASSDSGTGNTEAFF
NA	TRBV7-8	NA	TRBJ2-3	TGTGCCAGCAGCCCCGACTGGGATACGCAGTATTTT	CASSPDWDTQYF
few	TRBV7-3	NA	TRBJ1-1	TGTGCCAGCAGCTTACTCCCCCTCACTGAAGCTTTCTTT	CASSLLPLTEAFF
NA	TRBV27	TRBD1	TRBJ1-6	TGTGCCAGCAGAAAGACAGGGAGCTCCTATAATTCACCCCTCCACTTT	CASRKTGSSYNSPLHF
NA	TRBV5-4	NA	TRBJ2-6	TGTGCCAGCAGCTTGGGGGCGGGTGGGGCCAACGTCCTGACTTTC	CASSLGAGGANVLTF
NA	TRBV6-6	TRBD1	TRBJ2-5	TGTGCCAGCAGTAACCCGGGACAGGGGATCGGAGAGACCCAGTACTTC	CASSNPGQGIGETQYF
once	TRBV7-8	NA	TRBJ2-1	TGTGCCAGCAGCTTAGAATTAACGGGAGCCTTCAAAAATGAGCAGTTCTTC	CASSLELTGAFKNEQFF
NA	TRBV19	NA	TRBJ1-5	TGTGCCAGTAGTATAGGACAGCCTCATAGCAATCAGCCCCAGCATTTT	CASSIGQPHSNQPQHF
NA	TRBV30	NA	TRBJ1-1	TGTGCCTGGAGTCCACTCACTGAAGCTTTCTTT	CAWSPLTEAFF
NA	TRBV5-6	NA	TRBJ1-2	TGTGCCAGCAGCTTGGAGAGCATTTATGGCTACACCTTC	CASSLESIYGYTF
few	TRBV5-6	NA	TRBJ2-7	TGTGCCAGCAGCTTGGGTCTATTCTACGAGCAGTACTTC	CASSLGLFYEQYF
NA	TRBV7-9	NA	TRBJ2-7	TGTGCCAGCAGCTTAGATTTCAGCTACGAGCAGTACTTC	CASSLDFSYEQYF
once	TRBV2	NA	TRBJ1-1	TGTGCCAGCAGTGAAACGGGGAACACTGAAGCTTTCTTT	CASSETGNTEAFF
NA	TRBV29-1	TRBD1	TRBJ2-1	TGCAGCGCATCAACAGGGGCCGATGAGCAGTTCTTC	CSASTGADEQFF
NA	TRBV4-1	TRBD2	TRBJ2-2	TGCGCCAGCAGCGGGGGGGAGGGGCGCACCGGGGAGCTGTTTTTT	CASSGGEGRTGELFF
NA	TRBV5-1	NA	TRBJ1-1	TGCGCCAGCAGCTTGGAGCGCGGTGAGGATGAAGCTTTCTTT	CASSLERGEDEAFF
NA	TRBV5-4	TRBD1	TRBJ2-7	TGTGCCAGCAGCCCCCGACAGGGAGCCTACGAGCAGTACTTC	CASSPRQGAYEQYF
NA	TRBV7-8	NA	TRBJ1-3	TGTGCCAGCAGCTTTGGCAGGGGTGGTGGAAACACCATATATTTT	CASSFGRGGGNTIYF
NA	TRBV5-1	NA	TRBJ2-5	TGCGCCAGCAGCGCGACACAGGGAGAGACCCAGTACTTC	CASSATQGETQYF
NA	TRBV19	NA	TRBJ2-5	TGTGCCAGTAGTATTAGTCCACCGGGGGAGACCCAGTACTTC	CASSISPPGETQYF
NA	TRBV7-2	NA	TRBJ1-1	TGTGCCAGCAGCTTAGGCAGGGGTGGGACTGAAGCTTTCTTT	CASSLGRGGTEAFF
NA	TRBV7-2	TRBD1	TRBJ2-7	TGTGCCAGCAGCTTAGGGGACAGCCAAAACTACGAGCAGTACTTC	CASSLGDSQNYEQYF
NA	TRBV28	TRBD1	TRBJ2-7	TGTGCCAGCAGTTTAGACAGGGGCCCCTACGAGCAGTACTTC	CASSLDRGPYEQYF
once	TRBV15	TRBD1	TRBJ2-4	TGTGCCACCAGCAGAGCCCCTACCGGGACAGAGATTCAGTACTTC	CATSRAPTGTEIQYF
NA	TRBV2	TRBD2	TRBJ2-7	TGTGCCACCCTCGGGCTAGCGGGAGTAAAAGGGGGGTACGAGCAGTACTTC	CATLGLAGVKGGYEQYF
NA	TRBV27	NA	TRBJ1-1	TGTGCCAGCAGTGTCGACAGAATCGGCACTGAAGCTTTCTTT	CASSVDRIGTEAFF
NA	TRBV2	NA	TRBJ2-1	TGTGCCAGCTGCGTCGGGGAAGTCTACAATGAGCAGTTCTTC	CASCVGEVYNEQFF
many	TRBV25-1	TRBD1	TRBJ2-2	TGTGCCAGCAGTGAAGACAGGGCCTCCGGGGAGCTGTTTTTT	CASSEDRASGELFF
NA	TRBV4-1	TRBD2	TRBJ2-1	TGCGCCAGCAGCCACCGCCCCAGCGGGAGGGCCCATGAGCAGTTCTTC	CASSHRPSGRAHEQFF
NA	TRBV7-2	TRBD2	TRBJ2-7	TGTGCCAGCAGCCGTCCGGGACTAGCGGGAGAGGCGTCCTACGAGCAGTACTTC	CASSRPGLAGEASYEQYF
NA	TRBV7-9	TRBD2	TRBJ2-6	TGTGCCAGCAGCGGGGGGGACGGACCCGGGCCGACTTTC	CASSGGDGPGPTF
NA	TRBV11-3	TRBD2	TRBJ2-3	TGTGCCAGCAGCATTAGCGGGAGCAATGCAGATACGCAGTATTTT	CASSISGSNADTQYF
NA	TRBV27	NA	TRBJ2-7	TGTGCCAGCAGTTTTGGTCCTCCGCGTTACGAGCAGTACTTC	CASSFGPPRYEQYF
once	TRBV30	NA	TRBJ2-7	TGTGCCTGGAGTCTCAGCGGACGGAGCTTCTCCTACGAGCAGTACTTC	CAWSLSGRSFSYEQYF
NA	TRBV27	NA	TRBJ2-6	TGTGCCAGCAGTTTATCGGCACACCCTGGCGTCCTGACTTTC	CASSLSAHPGVLTF
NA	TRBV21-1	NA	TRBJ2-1	TGTGCCAGCTTTAGTAATAGCGGGGGAGACAATGAGCAGTTCTTC	CASFSNSGGDNEQFF
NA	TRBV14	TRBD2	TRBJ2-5	TGTGCCAGCAGCCAAGGCGGCCTAGCGGGAGGGCAAGAGACCCAGTACTTC	CASSQGGLAGGQETQYF
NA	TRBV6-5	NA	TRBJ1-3	TGTGCCAGCAGTTACTCCGCTAGGGGAAACACCATATATTTT	CASSYSARGNTIYF
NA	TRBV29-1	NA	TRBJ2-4	TGCAGTGGTTACCGGGAGAGATTCAAAAACATTCAGTACTTC	CSGYRERFKNIQYF
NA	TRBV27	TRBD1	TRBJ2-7	TGTGCCAGCAGCGGAACGGGGACAGGGACCTACGAGCAGTACTTC	CASSGTGTGTYEQYF
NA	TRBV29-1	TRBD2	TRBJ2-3	TGCAGCGTAACTCCAGCGGGAGGGGGGGATACGCAGTATTTT	CSVTPAGGGDTQYF
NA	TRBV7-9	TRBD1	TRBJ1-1	TGTGCCAGCAGCCTCACAGGGGCAGTGAACACTGAAGCTTTCTTT	CASSLTGAVNTEAFF